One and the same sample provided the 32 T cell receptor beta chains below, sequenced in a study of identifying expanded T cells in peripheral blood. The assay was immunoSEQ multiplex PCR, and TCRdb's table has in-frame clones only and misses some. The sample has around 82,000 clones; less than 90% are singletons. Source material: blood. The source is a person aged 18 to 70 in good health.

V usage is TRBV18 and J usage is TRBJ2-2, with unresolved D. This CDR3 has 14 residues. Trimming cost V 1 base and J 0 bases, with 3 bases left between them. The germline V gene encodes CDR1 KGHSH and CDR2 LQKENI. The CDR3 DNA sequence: TGTGCCAGCTCACCACAAACGAACACCGGGGAGCTGTTTTTT. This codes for CASSPQTNTGELFF.

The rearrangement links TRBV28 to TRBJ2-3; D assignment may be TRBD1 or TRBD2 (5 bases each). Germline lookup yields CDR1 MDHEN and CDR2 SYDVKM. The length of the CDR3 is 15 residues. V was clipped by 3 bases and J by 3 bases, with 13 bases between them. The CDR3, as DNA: TGTGCCAGCAGTTTTCTCGAGGGGTTTACAGATACGCAGTATTTT. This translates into CASSFLEGFTDTQYF.

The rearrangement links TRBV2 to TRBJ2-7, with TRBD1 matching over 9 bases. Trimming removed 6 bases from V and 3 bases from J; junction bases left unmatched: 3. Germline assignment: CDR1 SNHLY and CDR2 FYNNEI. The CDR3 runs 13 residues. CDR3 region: CASSKDRGYEQYF. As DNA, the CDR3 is TGTGCCAGCAGCAAGGACAGGGGCTACGAGCAGTACTTC.

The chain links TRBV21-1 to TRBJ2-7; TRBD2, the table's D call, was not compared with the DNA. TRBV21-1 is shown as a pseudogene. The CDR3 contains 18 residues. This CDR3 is CASSKSGTSGPSSYEQYF. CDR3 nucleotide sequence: TGTGCCAGCAGCAAAAGTGGGACTAGCGGGCCAAGCTCCTACGAGCAGTACTTC.

The DNA for the CDR3 is TGTGCCAGCAGCCATAGCCGGGACAGGGTGGTCCCTAGTCGGGAAGCTTTCTTT. It translates to CASSHSRDRVVPSREAFF. The V and J genes are TRBV7-2 and TRBJ1-1; 9 bases line up with TRBD1. The germline CDR1 and CDR2 sequences are SGHTA and FQGNSA. Trimming took 5 bases from V and 8 from J; bases not matched to a gene: 21. The CDR3 spans 18 residues.

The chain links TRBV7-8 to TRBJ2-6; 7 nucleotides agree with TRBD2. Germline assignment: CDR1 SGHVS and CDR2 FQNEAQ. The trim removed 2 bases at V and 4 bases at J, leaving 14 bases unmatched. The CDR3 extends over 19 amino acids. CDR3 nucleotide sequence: TGTGCCAGCAGCTTAACGGACACTCTAGCGGTCCGCGGGGCCAACGTCCTGACTTTC. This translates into CASSLTDTLAVRGANVLTF.

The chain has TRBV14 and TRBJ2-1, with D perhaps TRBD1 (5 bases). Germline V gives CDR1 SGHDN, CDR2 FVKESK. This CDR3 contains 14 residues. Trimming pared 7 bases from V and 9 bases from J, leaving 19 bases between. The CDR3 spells CASNPGFSRGEQFF. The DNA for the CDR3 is TGTGCCAGCAATCCCGGCTTTTCAAGGGGTGAGCAGTTCTTC.

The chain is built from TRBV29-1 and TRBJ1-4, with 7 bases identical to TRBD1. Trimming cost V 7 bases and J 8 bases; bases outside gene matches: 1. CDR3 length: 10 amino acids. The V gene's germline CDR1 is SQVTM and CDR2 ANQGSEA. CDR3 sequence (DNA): TGCAGCGCGGGACAGGAAAAACTGTTTTTT. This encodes CSAGQEKLFF.

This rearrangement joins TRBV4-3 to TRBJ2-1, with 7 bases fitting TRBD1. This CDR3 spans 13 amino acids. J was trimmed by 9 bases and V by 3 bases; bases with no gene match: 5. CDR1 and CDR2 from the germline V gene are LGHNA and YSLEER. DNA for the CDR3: TGCGCCAGCAGCCAGCAACAGGGGAGTGAGCAGTTCTTC. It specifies CASSQQQGSEQFF.

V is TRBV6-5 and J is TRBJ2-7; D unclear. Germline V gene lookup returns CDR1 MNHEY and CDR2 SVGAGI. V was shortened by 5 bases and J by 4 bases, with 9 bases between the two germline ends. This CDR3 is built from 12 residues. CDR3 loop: CASSPTEYEQYF. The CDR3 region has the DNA TGTGCCAGCAGTCCGACCGAGTACGAGCAGTACTTC.

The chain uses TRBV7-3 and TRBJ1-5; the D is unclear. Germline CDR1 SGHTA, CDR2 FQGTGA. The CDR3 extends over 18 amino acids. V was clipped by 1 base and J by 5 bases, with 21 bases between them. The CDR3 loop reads CASSLNPRRSWVDQPQHF. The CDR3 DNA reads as TGTGCCAGCAGCTTAAATCCTCGAAGGTCGTGGGTCGATCAGCCCCAGCATTTT.

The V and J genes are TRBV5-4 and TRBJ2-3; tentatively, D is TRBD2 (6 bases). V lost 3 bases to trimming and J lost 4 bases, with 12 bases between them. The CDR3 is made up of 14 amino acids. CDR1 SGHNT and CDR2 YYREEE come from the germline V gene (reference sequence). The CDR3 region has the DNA TGTGCCAGCAGCTCACGGGAGAGCGCAGATACGCAGTATTTT. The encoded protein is CASSSRESADTQYF.

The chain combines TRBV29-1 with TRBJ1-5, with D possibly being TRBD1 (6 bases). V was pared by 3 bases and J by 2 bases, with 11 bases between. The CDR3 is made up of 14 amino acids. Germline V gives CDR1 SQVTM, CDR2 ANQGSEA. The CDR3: CSVDEGGGNQPQHF. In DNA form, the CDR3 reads TGCAGCGTTGATGAGGGGGGGGGCAATCAGCCCCAGCATTTT.

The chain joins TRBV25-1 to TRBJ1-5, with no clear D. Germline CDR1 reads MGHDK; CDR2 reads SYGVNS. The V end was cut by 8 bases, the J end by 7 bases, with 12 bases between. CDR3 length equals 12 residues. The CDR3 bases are TGTGCCAGCTCCGGACTGGGGCAGCCCCAGCATTTT. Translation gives CASSGLGQPQHF.

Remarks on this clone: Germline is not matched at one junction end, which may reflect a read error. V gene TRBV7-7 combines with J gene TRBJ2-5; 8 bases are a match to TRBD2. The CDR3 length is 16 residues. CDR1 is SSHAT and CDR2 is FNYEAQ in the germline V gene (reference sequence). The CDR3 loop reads CASSLGAGRASETQYF. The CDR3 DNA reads TGTGCTAGCAGCTTAGGAGCCGGGAGGGCCTCGGAGACCCAGTACTTC.

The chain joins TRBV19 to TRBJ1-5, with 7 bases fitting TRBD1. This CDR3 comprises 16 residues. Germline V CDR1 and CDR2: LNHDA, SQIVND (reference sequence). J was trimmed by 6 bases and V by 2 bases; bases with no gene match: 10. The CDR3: CASSISGGGSVQPQHF. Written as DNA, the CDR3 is TGTGCCAGTAGTATAAGTGGAGGGGGCTCGGTTCAGCCCCAGCATTTT.

In DNA, the CDR3 is TGCGCCAGCAGCCACCTACCTGGCGGTAGCGGGAGGAGACCGGACCCCTACGAGCAGTACTTC. Translating it yields CASSHLPGGSGRRPDPYEQYF. The chain has TRBV4-3 and TRBJ2-7; 10 bases fit TRBD2. This CDR3 has 21 residues. J was trimmed by 2 bases and V by 3 bases; bases with no gene match: 22. Looked up from germline, CDR1 is LGHNA and CDR2 is YSLEER.

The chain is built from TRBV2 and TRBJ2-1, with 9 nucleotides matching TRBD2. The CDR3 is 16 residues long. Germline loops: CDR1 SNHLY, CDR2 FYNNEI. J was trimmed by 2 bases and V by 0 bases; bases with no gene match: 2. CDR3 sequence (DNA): TGTGCCAGCAGTGAAGCGAGCGGGAGGACCTACAATGAGCAGTTCTTC. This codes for CASSEASGRTYNEQFF.

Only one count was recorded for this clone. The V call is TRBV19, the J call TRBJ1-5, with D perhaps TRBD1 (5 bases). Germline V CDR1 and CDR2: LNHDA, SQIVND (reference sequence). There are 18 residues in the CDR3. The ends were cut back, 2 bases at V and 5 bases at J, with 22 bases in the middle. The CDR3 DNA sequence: TGTGCCAGTAGTATACCCGCTCAATGGTTCGGGGGTGATCAGCCCCAGCATTTT. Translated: CASSIPAQWFGGDQPQHF.

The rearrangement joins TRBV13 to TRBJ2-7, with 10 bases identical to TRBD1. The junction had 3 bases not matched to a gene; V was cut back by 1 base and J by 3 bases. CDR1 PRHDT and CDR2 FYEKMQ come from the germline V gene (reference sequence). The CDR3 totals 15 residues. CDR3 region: CASSLEGQGRYEQYF. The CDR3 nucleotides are TGTGCCAGCAGCTTAGAGGGACAGGGGCGCTACGAGCAGTACTTC.

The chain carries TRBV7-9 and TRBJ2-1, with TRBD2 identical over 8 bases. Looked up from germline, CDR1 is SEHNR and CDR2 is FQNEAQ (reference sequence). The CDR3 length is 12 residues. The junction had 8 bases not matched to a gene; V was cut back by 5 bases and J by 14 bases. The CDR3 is CASSQSSGAEFF. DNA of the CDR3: TGTGCCAGCAGCCAAAGTAGCGGGGCTGAGTTCTTC.

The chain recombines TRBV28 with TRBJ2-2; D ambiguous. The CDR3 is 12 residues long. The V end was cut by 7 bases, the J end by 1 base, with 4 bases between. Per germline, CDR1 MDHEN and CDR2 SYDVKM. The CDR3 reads CASKQNTGELFF. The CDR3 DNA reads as TGTGCCAGCAAACAGAACACCGGGGAGCTGTTTTTT.

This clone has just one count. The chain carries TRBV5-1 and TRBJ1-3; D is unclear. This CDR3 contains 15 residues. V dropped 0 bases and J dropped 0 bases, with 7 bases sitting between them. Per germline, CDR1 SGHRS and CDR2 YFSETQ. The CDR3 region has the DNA TGCGCCAGCAGCTTGGAAGGGAACTCTGGAAACACCATATATTTT. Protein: CASSLEGNSGNTIYF.

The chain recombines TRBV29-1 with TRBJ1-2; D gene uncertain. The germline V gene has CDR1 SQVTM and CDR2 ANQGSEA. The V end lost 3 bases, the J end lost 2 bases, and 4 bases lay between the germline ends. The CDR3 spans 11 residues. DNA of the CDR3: TGCAGCGTTGATGGGAACTATGGCTACACCTTC. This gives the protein CSVDGNYGYTF.

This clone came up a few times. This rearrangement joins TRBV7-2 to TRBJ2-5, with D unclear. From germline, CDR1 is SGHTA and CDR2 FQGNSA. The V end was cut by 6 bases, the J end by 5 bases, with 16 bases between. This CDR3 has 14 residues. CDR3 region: CASSLRWNGETQYF. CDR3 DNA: TGTGCCAGCAGTCTTAGGTGGAATGGGGAGACCCAGTACTTC.

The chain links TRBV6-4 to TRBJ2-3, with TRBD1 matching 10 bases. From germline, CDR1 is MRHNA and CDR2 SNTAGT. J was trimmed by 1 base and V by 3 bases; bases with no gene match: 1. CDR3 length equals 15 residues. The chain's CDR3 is CASSEGQGGTDTQYF. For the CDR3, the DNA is TGTGCCAGCAGTGAAGGACAGGGGGGCACAGATACGCAGTATTTT.

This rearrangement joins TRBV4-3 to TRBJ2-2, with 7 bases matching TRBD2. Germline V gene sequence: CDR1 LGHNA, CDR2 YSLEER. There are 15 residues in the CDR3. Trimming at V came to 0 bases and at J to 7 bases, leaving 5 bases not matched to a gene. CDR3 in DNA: TGCGCCAGCAGCCAAGACCCCGCTAGCGGCGGGGAGCTGTTTTTT. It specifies CASSQDPASGGELFF.

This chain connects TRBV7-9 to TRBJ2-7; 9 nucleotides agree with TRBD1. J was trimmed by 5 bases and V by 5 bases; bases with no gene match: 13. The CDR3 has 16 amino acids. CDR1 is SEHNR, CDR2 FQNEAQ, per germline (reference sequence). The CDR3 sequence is CASSPTRTGTGHEQYF. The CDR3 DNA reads TGTGCCAGCAGCCCTACCAGGACCGGGACAGGGCACGAGCAGTACTTC.

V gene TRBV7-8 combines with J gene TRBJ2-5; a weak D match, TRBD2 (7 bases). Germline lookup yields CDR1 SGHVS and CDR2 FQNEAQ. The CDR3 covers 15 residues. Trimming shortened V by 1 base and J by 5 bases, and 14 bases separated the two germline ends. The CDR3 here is CASSLGGGGLETQYF. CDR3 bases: TGTGCCAGCAGCTTAGGAGGGGGGGGACTGGAGACCCAGTACTTC.

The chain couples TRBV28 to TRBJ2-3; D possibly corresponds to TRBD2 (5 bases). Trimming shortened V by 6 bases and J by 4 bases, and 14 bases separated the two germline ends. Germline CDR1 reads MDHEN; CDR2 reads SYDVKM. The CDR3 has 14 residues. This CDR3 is CASSPLRAPDTQYF. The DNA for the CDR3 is TGTGCCAGCAGCCCCCTGAGGGCTCCAGATACGCAGTATTTT.

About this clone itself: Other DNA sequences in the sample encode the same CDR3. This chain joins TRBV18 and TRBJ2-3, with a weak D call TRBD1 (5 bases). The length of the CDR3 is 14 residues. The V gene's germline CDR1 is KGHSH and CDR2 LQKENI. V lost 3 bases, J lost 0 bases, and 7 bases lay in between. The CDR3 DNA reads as TGTGCCAGCTCACCCTCAGGGAGCACAGATACGCAGTATTTT. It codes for CASSPSGSTDTQYF.

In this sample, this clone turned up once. The CDR3 here is CASSPGTGGDYEQYF. DNA of the CDR3: TGCGCCAGCAGCCCGGGGACAGGGGGGGACTACGAGCAGTACTTC. The chain couples TRBV5-1 to TRBJ2-7, with 11 nucleotides matching TRBD1. The CDR3 spans 15 residues. The V gene's germline CDR1 is SGHRS and CDR2 YFSETQ. V shed 4 bases and J 3 bases; nucleotides not matched to a gene: 6.